A single sample gave rise to the 22 T cell receptor beta chains below, sequenced in a study of blood T cell repertoires in COVID-19. Some clones are missing from TCRdb's copy, which holds only in-frame ones; the method was immunoSEQ multiplex PCR. The data show hundreds of thousands of clones, around 81% seen once. The sample comprised PBMCs or T cells enriched from blood (not recorded which). These receptors were taken from a woman aged 40 to 50 with acute COVID-19.

This clone was seen a single time. This sequence joins TRBV7-8 and TRBJ2-2; 10 bases line up with TRBD2. The germline gives CDR1 SGHVS, CDR2 FQNEAQ. The CDR3 has 19 amino acids. J lost 6 bases, V lost 1 base, and 14 bases had no gene match. CDR3 protein: CASSLGVLWLAGDAGELFF. CDR3 DNA sequence: TGTGCCAGCAGCTTAGGGGTCCTTTGGCTAGCGGGAGATGCCGGGGAGCTGTTTTTT.

This clone appeared once. V gene TRBV11-3 combines with J gene TRBJ2-7; TRBD1 aligns across 9 bases. Unmatched junction bases numbered 5, after V lost 2 bases and J lost 3 bases. The CDR3 covers 15 residues. The germline V gene encodes CDR1 SGHNT and CDR2 YENEEA. This CDR3 is CASSLSGQGGYEQYF. CDR3 DNA sequence: TGTGCCAGCAGCTTATCGGGACAGGGAGGCTACGAGCAGTACTTC.

V is TRBV7-9 and J is TRBJ2-1; no firm D call. Germline V gene sequence: CDR1 SEHNR, CDR2 FQNEAQ (reference sequence). The CDR3 length is 15 residues. V dropped 1 base and J dropped 10 bases, with 17 bases sitting between them. CDR3 region: CASSLGRGLPEEQFF. The DNA for the CDR3 is TGTGCCAGCAGCTTAGGACGAGGCCTTCCGGAGGAGCAGTTCTTC.

This clone has more than one count but fewer than ten. The chain employs TRBV28 and TRBJ1-6; 11 nucleotides line up with TRBD1. The CDR3 is made up of 21 amino acids. Germline assignment: CDR1 MDHEN and CDR2 SYDVKM. The V gene end was trimmed by 6 bases and the J gene end by 0 bases; junction bases not matched to a gene: 16. CDR3 region: CASRDGTGGRRVSSYNSPLHF. Here the CDR3 DNA reads TGTGCCAGCAGGGACGGGACAGGGGGAAGGAGGGTTAGCTCCTATAATTCACCCCTCCACTTT.

This clone was recorded only once. The V and J genes are TRBV27 and TRBJ1-1; 11 nucleotides line up with TRBD1. Looked up from germline, CDR1 is MNHEY and CDR2 is SMNVEV (reference sequence). J lost 1 base, V lost 6 bases, and 7 bases had no gene match. The CDR3 runs to 16 residues. CDR3 sequence: CASRQAGTGGNTEAFF. The CDR3 DNA sequence: TGTGCCAGCAGACAAGCCGGGACAGGGGGGAACACTGAAGCTTTCTTT.

The rearrangement joins TRBV9 to TRBJ1-2; 8 bases agree with TRBD1. J lost 4 bases, V lost 0 bases, and 5 bases had no gene match. The length of the CDR3 is 15 residues. Germline CDR1 is SGDLS and CDR2 is YYNGEE. As DNA, the CDR3 is TGTGCCAGCAGCGTAGTGGGGACAGGATTCTATGGCTACACCTTC. Translation: CASSVVGTGFYGYTF.

J is TRBJ2-1 and V is TRBV4-2, with 11 bases lining up with TRBD1. J lost 4 bases, V lost 0 bases, and 14 bases had no gene match. Germline V gives CDR1 LGHNA, CDR2 YNFKEQ. CDR3 length: 20 residues. The CDR3 reads CASSQDLKGQGASSYNEQFF. CDR3 coding DNA: TGTGCCAGCAGCCAAGATTTAAAAGGACAGGGGGCAAGCTCGTACAATGAGCAGTTCTTC.

The chain joins TRBV5-4 to TRBJ2-3; TRBD2 matches 14 bases. Germline V gives CDR1 SGHNT, CDR2 YYREEE (reference sequence). CDR3 length: 17 amino acids. The V segment lost 4 bases and the J segment 3 bases; nucleotides outside the gene matches: 7. CDR3 residues: CASSERLAGGLTDTQYF. CDR3 nucleotide sequence: TGTGCCAGCAGCGAAAGACTAGCGGGAGGGCTTACAGATACGCAGTATTTT.

The chain is built from TRBV18 and TRBJ2-5; 7 nucleotides line up with TRBD2. The CDR3 loop spans 15 amino acids. Germline-derived CDR1 and CDR2 are KGHSH and LQKENI. V shed 2 bases, J shed 4 bases, and the junction held 7 bases outside the gene matches. The CDR3 nucleotides read TGTGCCAGCTCACCAAAAAGGCGGGAGATAGAGACCCAGTACTTC. This translates into CASSPKRREIETQYF.

J is TRBJ2-7 and V is TRBV6-5; TRBD1 agrees at 8 bases. The CDR3 is 15 residues long. Germline values: CDR1 MNHEY, CDR2 SVGAGI. Unmatched junction bases numbered 7, after V lost 5 bases and J lost 1 base. CDR3: CASSPAGGESYEQYF. CDR3 sequence (DNA): TGTGCCAGCAGTCCTGCAGGGGGCGAGTCCTACGAGCAGTACTTC.

The chain has TRBV3-1 (or the pseudogene TRBV3-2) and TRBJ2-3, with 8 nucleotides matching TRBD2. The germline V gene has CDR1 LGHDT and CDR2 YNNKEL (reference sequence). This CDR3 spans 15 amino acids. J gave up 4 bases and V 2 bases, and 5 bases lay outside the gene matches. CDR3 amino acids: CASSQRGGRADTQYF. The CDR3 DNA sequence: TGTGCCAGCAGCCAACGGGGGGGCCGAGCAGATACGCAGTATTTT.

Note on this clone: This CDR3 is also generated by other DNA sequences in the sample. J is TRBJ2-1 and V is TRBV6-5; 8 positions agree with TRBD1. Losses at the gene ends were 6 bases for V and 3 bases for J; bases not matched to a gene: 1. This CDR3 has 13 residues. The germline V gene has CDR1 MNHEY and CDR2 SVGAGI. CDR3 DNA sequence: TGTGCCAGCAGGACAGGGGACTACAATGAGCAGTTCTTC. Protein: CASRTGDYNEQFF.

This clone was seen a single time. The J gene is TRBJ2-3, the V gene TRBV5-1; 12 bases map to TRBD2. This CDR3 has 16 residues. V dropped 4 bases and J dropped 3; count of bases not matched to a gene: 6. CDR1 is SGHRS, CDR2 YFSETQ, per germline. The CDR3 here is CASSTGLAGITDTQYF. The CDR3 DNA is TGCGCCAGCAGCACCGGACTAGCGGGGATAACAGATACGCAGTATTTT. The full variable domain, its missing parts supplied by reference TRBV5-1 and TRBJ2-3, is KAGVTQTPRYLIKTRGQQVTLSCSPISGHRSVSWYQQTPGQGLQFLFEYFSETQRNKGNFPGRFSGRQFSNSRSEMNVSTLELGDSALYLCASSTGLAGITDTQYFGPGTRLTVL.

The rearrangement uses TRBV9 and TRBJ1-3; 7 nucleotides match TRBD1. Germline V gene data show CDR1 as SGDLS and CDR2 as YYNGEE. Trimming cost V 3 bases and J 0 bases; bases outside gene matches: 9. The CDR3 loop spans 17 amino acids. The CDR3 DNA is TGTGCCAGCAGCGCAGACGGGTACAGGGGCTCTGGAAACACCATATATTTT. Residues: CASSADGYRGSGNTIYF.

This clone was seen only once. V gene TRBV5-6 combines with J gene TRBJ2-3; 14 bases are a match to TRBD2. V shed 4 bases, J shed 6 bases, and the junction held 10 bases outside the gene matches. Germline assignment: CDR1 SGHDT and CDR2 YYEEEE. The CDR3 is 17 residues long. CDR3 amino acids: CASSPRLAGGRRDTQYF. In nucleotides, the CDR3 is TGTGCCAGCAGCCCCCGACTAGCGGGAGGGCGGCGTGATACGCAGTATTTT.

The chain is built from TRBV6-2 or TRBV6-3 and TRBJ2-7, with 11 bases lining up with TRBD2. In germline, CDR1 is MNHEY, CDR2 SVGEGT. The V gene end was trimmed by 3 bases and the J gene end by 3 bases; junction bases not matched to a gene: 4. CDR3 length: 15 amino acids. CDR3 coding DNA: TGTGCCAGCAGTTATCTTCTAGCGGGAGGCTACGAGCAGTACTTC. It specifies CASSYLLAGGYEQYF.

The rearrangement links TRBV28 to TRBJ2-4, with 9 bases that match TRBD2. Germline assignment: CDR1 MDHEN and CDR2 SYDVKM. The CDR3 spans 18 residues. J lost 7 bases, V lost 5 bases, and 18 bases had no gene match. The CDR3, as DNA: TGTGCCAGCAGTCCTCTATTCAATAAGCGGGAGGTCGGGAACATTCAGTACTTC. As protein: CASSPLFNKREVGNIQYF.

V and J are TRBV5-1 and TRBJ2-3; perhaps TRBD1 as D (6 bases). Trimming removed 0 bases from V and 4 bases from J, with 12 bases in between. CDR3 length equals 15 residues. Germline loops: CDR1 SGHRS, CDR2 YFSETQ. CDR3 residues: CASSLGGQLADTQYF. Here the CDR3 DNA reads TGCGCCAGCAGCTTGGGGGGGCAGTTGGCAGATACGCAGTATTTT.

The gene calls are TRBV29-1 and TRBJ1-5; perhaps TRBD1 as D (5 bases). Trimming cost V 4 bases and J 6 bases, with 13 bases left between them. Germline-derived CDR1 and CDR2 are SQVTM and ANQGSEA. This CDR3 has 13 amino acids. The CDR3 DNA follows: TGCAGCGTTGTATCATCCCAGGGTCAGCCCCAGCATTTT. Protein product: CSVVSSQGQPQHF.

The V gene is TRBV5-1, the J gene TRBJ2-3; D is unresolved. Germline CDR1 and CDR2: SGHRS and YFSETQ. Trimming stripped 0 bases from V and 6 bases from J, with 14 bases between. This CDR3 contains 15 residues. The CDR3 region is CASSLGATSRDTQYF. Here the CDR3 DNA reads TGCGCCAGCAGCTTGGGGGCCACAAGCAGGGATACGCAGTATTTT.

This clone was counted between two and nine times. This chain links TRBV7-2 with TRBJ2-1; the match to TRBD2 covers 7 bases. Per the germline V gene, CDR1 is SGHTA and CDR2 is FQGNSA. CDR3 length equals 17 residues. Trimming removed 3 bases from V and 5 bases from J; junction bases left unmatched: 13. The CDR3 coding sequence is TGTGCCAGCAGCTTTTTGCATCTGTCGGGAGGACACAATGAGCAGTTCTTC. It codes for CASSFLHLSGGHNEQFF. Complete variable domain (other parts from reference TRBV7-2 and TRBJ2-1): GAGVSQSPSNKVTEKGKDVELRCDPISGHTALYWYRQSLGQGLEFLIYFQGNSAPDKSGLPSDRFSAERTGGSVSTLTIQRTQQEDSAVYLCASSFLHLSGGHNEQFFGPGTRLTVL.

This chain connects TRBV12-3 or TRBV12-4 to TRBJ1-1, with D tentatively TRBD1 (6 bases). Deletions cut 7 bases from V and 5 bases from J, with 14 bases between. The CDR3 runs to 13 residues. CDR3 coding DNA: TGTGCCAGCATCTCCGGGACAAAAACTGAAGCTTTCTTT. Residues: CASISGTKTEAFF.